What follows are 26 T cell receptor beta chains derived from one specimen sequenced in a study of identical twins. TCRdb passed the 5' RACE reads through MiXCR, listing each CDR3 protein once. In the table there are around 340,000 distinct CDR3 sequences, about 10% of which are singletons. What was sequenced was naive T cells sorted from blood. The receptors come from a woman aged 50 to 65 in good health.

At least ten counts were recorded for this clonotype. The genes are TRBV5-1 and TRBJ2-1; TRBD2 agrees at 13 bases. CDR3 length equals 13 residues. Germline loops: CDR1 SGHRS, CDR2 YFSETQ. The V and J ends lost 9 bases and 7 bases, in that order; junction bases with no gene match: 4. The CDR3 nucleotides are TGCGCCACGGGACTAGCGGGAAAGAATGAGCAGTTCTTC. Its translation: CATGLAGKNEQFF.

The rearrangement uses TRBV5-5 and TRBJ1-5; D is ambiguous. The CDR3 runs 16 residues. Germline V lookup: CDR1 SGHKS, CDR2 YYEKEE (reference sequence). V lost 1 base and J lost 4, with 15 bases in between. The CDR3 sequence: CASSLSGVYRNQPQHF. In DNA, the CDR3 is TGTGCCAGCAGCTTGTCCGGGGTATATCGAAATCAGCCCCAGCATTTT. Combining the CDR3 with reference TRBV5-5 and TRBJ1-5 gives the whole variable domain DAGVTQSPTHLIKTRGQQVTLRCSPISGHKSVSWYQQVLGQGPQFIFQYYEKEERGRGNFPDRFSARQFPNYSSELNVNALLLGDSALYLCASSLSGVYRNQPQHFGDGTRLSIL.

The rearrangement uses TRBV6-5 and TRBJ2-7; D perhaps matches TRBD2 (6 bases). CDR1 is MNHEY, CDR2 SVGAGI, per germline. This CDR3 comprises 14 residues. V lost 0 bases and J 3 bases, leaving 9 bases between the germline ends. CDR3 region: CASSYSREFYEQYF. The CDR3 region has the DNA TGTGCCAGCAGTTACTCCCGGGAGTTCTACGAGCAGTACTTC.

The chain has TRBV6-5 and TRBJ2-5, with D uncertain. The CDR3 is 12 residues long. The germline V and J ends were trimmed by 7 bases and 1 base, with 7 bases remaining between them. CDR1 is MNHEY and CDR2 is SVGAGI in the germline V gene. The DNA for the CDR3 is TGTGCCAGCACGGGCTTCCAAGAGACCCAGTACTTC. The encoded protein is CASTGFQETQYF.

This clonotype was recorded many times. The chain employs TRBV6-2 or TRBV6-3 and TRBJ2-5; D gene unclear. V lost 8 bases to trimming and J lost 2 bases, with 15 bases between them. CDR3 length equals 14 residues. Germline V gene sequence: CDR1 MNHEY, CDR2 SVGEGT. The CDR3 sequence: CASWSVAPQETQYF. The DNA for the CDR3 is TGTGCCAGCTGGAGCGTAGCCCCTCAAGAGACCCAGTACTTC.

This clonotype showed up many times. The chain couples TRBV27 to TRBJ2-3; D gene ambiguous. The CDR3 covers 15 residues. Germline-derived CDR1 and CDR2 are MNHEY and SMNVEV (reference sequence). Trimming stripped 5 bases from V and 1 base from J, with 13 bases between. CDR3 in amino acids: CASSAFNTGTDTQYF. The CDR3 nucleotides read TGTGCCAGCAGTGCATTTAATACGGGCACAGATACGCAGTATTTT.

This clonotype was observed a few times. The chain joins TRBV12-3 or TRBV12-4 to TRBJ2-1, with D possibly TRBD2 on 6 matching bases. V was shortened by 6 bases and J by 2 bases, with 23 bases between the two germline ends. The CDR3 is 18 residues long. The CDR3 sequence: CASSGGQGPSRPYNEQFF. The CDR3 DNA reads as TGTGCCAGCAGCGGAGGGCAGGGACCATCAAGGCCCTACAATGAGCAGTTCTTC.

This clonotype was seen many times. The V and J genes are TRBV7-9 and TRBJ1-1; D gene unclear. CDR3 size: 14 residues. Looked up from germline, CDR1 is SEHNR and CDR2 is FQNEAQ (reference sequence). Trimming pared 11 bases from V and 1 base from J, leaving 17 bases between. The CDR3 loop reads CASRRSRANTEAFF. CDR3 in DNA: TGTGCCTCCCGACGATCTAGGGCGAACACTGAAGCTTTCTTT.

This clonotype was seen many times. V usage is TRBV5-1 and J usage is TRBJ1-1; D uncertain. CDR3 length: 14 amino acids. V lost 0 bases to trimming and J lost 0 bases, with 6 bases between them. The germline CDR1 and CDR2 sequences are SGHRS and YFSETQ. This CDR3 reads CASSLESMNTEAFF. In nucleotides, the CDR3 is TGCGCCAGCAGCTTGGAAAGCATGAACACTGAAGCTTTCTTT. Complete variable domain (other parts from reference TRBV5-1 and TRBJ1-1): KAGVTQTPRYLIKTRGQQVTLSCSPISGHRSVSWYQQTPGQGLQFLFEYFSETQRNKGNFPGRFSGRQFSNSRSEMNVSTLELGDSALYLCASSLESMNTEAFFGQGTRLTVV.

Concerning this clonotype itself: Possible read error: a much larger clone is one base away. The chain combines TRBV5-1 with TRBJ2-1; D unclear. This CDR3 is built from 16 residues. CDR1 and CDR2 from the germline V gene are SGHRS and YFSETQ. CDR3 bases: TGCCCCAGCAGCCTTGGAGTCCTCAGATCTTACAATGAGCAGTTCTTC. Translation gives CPSSLGVLRSYNEQFF.

The chain links TRBV7-2 to TRBJ2-3; unclear D gene. The length of the CDR3 is 14 residues. Trimming removed 8 bases at V and 1 base at J, with 13 bases between. CDR1 SGHTA and CDR2 FQGNSA come from the germline V gene. CDR3 nucleotides: TGTGCCAGCGAGTTCGAACAACGCACAGATACGCAGTATTTT. This sequence encodes CASEFEQRTDTQYF.

The rearrangement uses TRBV29-1 and TRBJ2-1, with D possibly being TRBD1 (6 bases). Germline values: CDR1 SQVTM, CDR2 ANQGSEA. The CDR3 length is 11 residues. Trimming pared 8 bases from V and 9 bases from J, leaving 14 bases between. CDR3 in amino acids: CSTYRGIEQFF. The CDR3 DNA reads as TGCAGCACCTATAGGGGGATTGAGCAGTTCTTC.

The sample holds a few counts of this clonotype. The chain is built from TRBV24-1 and TRBJ2-1; 9 nucleotides agree with TRBD2. From germline, CDR1 is KGHDR and CDR2 SFDVKD. This CDR3 spans 14 amino acids. The V gene end was trimmed by 9 bases and the J gene end by 6 bases; junction bases not matched to a gene: 8. Here the CDR3 DNA reads TGTGCCACCGAGCGGGAGGACTTCGTCAATGAGCAGTTCTTC. Translation: CATEREDFVNEQFF.

V gene TRBV3-1 combines with J gene TRBJ2-7; perhaps TRBD1 as D (6 bases). Germline CDR1 LGHDT, CDR2 YNNKEL (reference sequence). V lost 5 bases to trimming and J lost 3 bases, with 11 bases between them. The CDR3 is 13 amino acids. The CDR3 protein is CASSTATGYEQYF. In DNA, the CDR3 is TGTGCCAGCAGCACCGCGACAGGCTACGAGCAGTACTTC.

The rearrangement joins TRBV20-1 to TRBJ2-7; TRBD1 matches 8 bases. This CDR3 spans 14 amino acids. Germline V lookup: CDR1 DFQATT, CDR2 SNEGSKA (reference sequence). The V segment lost 6 bases and the J segment 2 bases; nucleotides outside the gene matches: 9. The CDR3, as DNA: TGCAGTGCAAGCACCGGGACAGGACCCTACGAGCAGTACTTC. Encoded protein: CSASTGTGPYEQYF.

This clonotype was observed a handful of times. The CDR3 DNA follows: TGTGCCAGCAGCTTAAAAAGGGAGAACACTGAAGCTTTCTTT. This sequence encodes CASSLKRENTEAFF. The chain combines TRBV7-8 with TRBJ1-1; D uncertain. The V and J ends lost 2 bases and 1 base respectively, with 8 bases between them. This CDR3 region has 14 residues. Looked up from germline, CDR1 is SGHVS and CDR2 is FQNEAQ.

The chain recombines TRBV12-3 or TRBV12-4 with TRBJ2-1; D gene unclear. Between the trimmed V and J ends, which lost 5 bases and 9 bases, there was a span of 8 bases. The CDR3 sequence is 11 residues long. The CDR3 coding sequence is TGTGCCAGCAGTCATAAGTTTGAGCAGTTCTTC. Residues: CASSHKFEQFF.

This clonotype was found many times. The rearrangement joins TRBV6-5 to TRBJ2-1; D unresolved. The V gene's germline CDR1 is MNHEY and CDR2 SVGAGI. V gave up 2 bases and J gave up 1 base, with 9 bases separating them. The CDR3 covers 15 residues. CDR3 nucleotides: TGTGCCAGCAGTTACCGGGTAGGATCCTACAATGAGCAGTTCTTC. It yields the protein CASSYRVGSYNEQFF.

This rearrangement joins TRBV6-6 to TRBJ1-5, with 10 bases identical to TRBD1. Per the germline V gene, CDR1 is MNHNY and CDR2 is SVGAGI (reference sequence). The length of the CDR3 is 16 residues. The CDR3 sequence is CTSNGSGTGGNQPQHF. The CDR3 coding sequence is TGTACTTCTAACGGCTCCGGGACAGGGGGCAATCAGCCCCAGCATTTT.

The chain carries TRBV7-9 and TRBJ2-7; 12 bases align to TRBD2. The trim removed 5 bases at V and 6 bases at J, leaving 8 bases unmatched. There are 15 residues in the CDR3. The germline V gene encodes CDR1 SEHNR and CDR2 FQNEAQ (reference sequence). DNA of the CDR3: TGTGCCAGCAGCGAAAGGTCTAGCGGGAGGGCCGAGCAGTACGTC. It encodes CASSERSSGRAEQYV.

The chain joins TRBV19 to TRBJ2-4; tentatively, D is TRBD1 or TRBD2 (5 bases each). V lost 5 bases and J lost 7, with 6 bases in between. The CDR3 is 11 residues long. The germline V gene encodes CDR1 LNHDA and CDR2 SQIVND (reference sequence). The CDR3 loop reads CASSWGNIQYF. In DNA, the CDR3 is TGTGCCAGTAGTTGGGGGAACATTCAGTACTTC.

This clonotype was seen a few times. The chain has TRBV5-1 and TRBJ2-5, with D unresolved. V shed 5 bases and J shed 1 base, with 15 bases lying between them. Germline CDR1 SGHRS, CDR2 YFSETQ. This CDR3 region has 15 residues. The CDR3 DNA sequence: TGCGCCAGCAGGATAGAGACTCTTCCCCAAGAGACCCAGTACTTC. It yields the protein CASRIETLPQETQYF. The full variable domain, in which reference TRBV5-1 and TRBJ2-5 provide the parts outside the CDR3, is KAGVTQTPRYLIKTRGQQVTLSCSPISGHRSVSWYQQTPGQGLQFLFEYFSETQRNKGNFPGRFSGRQFSNSRSEMNVSTLELGDSALYLCASRIETLPQETQYFGPGTRLLVL.

At least ten counts were recorded for this clonotype. The genes are TRBV29-1 and TRBJ1-1, with D hard to call. Trimming took 6 bases from V and 7 from J, leaving 6 bases between them. Per the germline V gene, CDR1 is SQVTM and CDR2 is ANQGSEA. The CDR3 extends over 9 amino acids. CDR3 loop: CSVSNEAFF. CDR3 bases: TGCAGCGTCTCAAATGAAGCTTTCTTT.

This rearrangement joins TRBV27 to TRBJ1-4; D gene uncertain. Trimming shortened V by 7 bases and J by 8 bases, and 20 bases separated the two germline ends. CDR1 is MNHEY, CDR2 SMNVEV, per germline (reference sequence). The CDR3 extends over 15 amino acids. The DNA for the CDR3 is TGTGCCAGCACCGATTTTGCGGGCAGTAGCGAAAAACTGTTTTTT. Its protein product is CASTDFAGSSEKLFF. The full variable domain, in which reference TRBV27 and TRBJ1-4 provide the parts outside the CDR3, is EAQVTQNPRYLITVTGKKLTVTCSQNMNHEYMSWYRQDPGLGLRQIYYSMNVEVTDKGDVPEGYKVSRKEKRNFPLILESPSPNQTSLYFCASTDFAGSSEKLFFGSGTQLSVL.

This clonotype has only a few counts. An end of the junction does not agree with germline; a read error may underlie this. The V and J genes are TRBV16 and TRBJ1-2; D is perhaps TRBD1 (5 bases). Germline V lookup: CDR1 KGHSY, CDR2 FQNENV. This CDR3 has 12 residues. CDR3 region: CASTFSGDGYPF. CDR3 bases: TGTGCCAGCACCTTTTCCGGGGACGGCTACCCCTTC. The full variable domain, with the rest looked up from reference TRBV16 and TRBJ1-2, is GEEVAQTPKHLVRGEGQKAKLYCAPIKGHSYVFWYQQVLKNEFKFLISFQNENVFDETGMPKERFSAKCLPNSPCSLEIQATKLEDSAVYFCASTFSGDGYPFGSGTRLTVV.

This clonotype has just a few counts. This chain uses TRBV12-3 or TRBV12-4 with TRBJ2-7, with 9 positions matching TRBD1. This CDR3 is 16 amino acids long. The junction had 12 bases not matched to a gene; V was cut back by 6 bases and J by 3 bases. The CDR3 loop is CASSRSRSDRGYEQYF. Here the CDR3 DNA reads TGTGCCAGCAGCCGGAGCCGGTCGGACAGGGGCTACGAGCAGTACTTC.